The TCR beta chain under discussion was sequenced for a study of blood T cell repertoires in COVID-19. The overall study: Researchers got acute and convalescent COVID-19 samples from the United States, Italy and Spain. Nucleic acid was either cDNA or gDNA, and it came from T cells, B-cell-depleted T cells, or PBMCs.

A single count supports this clone. There are 16 residues in the CDR3. CDR1 is SGHRS and CDR2 is YFSETQ in the germline V gene. V dropped 0 bases and J dropped 0; count of bases not matched to a gene: 2. Authors' data handling: Amplifying reference gene primers gave estimates of nucleated cell counts. Assay used: immunoSEQ multiplex PCR; TCRdb lists only in-frame clones, some missing. That table furnishes V, J and clone size, whereas the DNA furnished D and trimming. The table has roughly 310,000 clones, more than 75% seen once. The chain is built from TRBV5-1 and TRBJ1-4, with 7 positions matching TRBD1. This clonotype originated in a woman in her forties or fifties with active or convalescent COVID-19. Sequenced sample: peripheral blood. The CDR3 spells CASSLAGTATNEKLFF. The CDR3 DNA sequence: TGCGCCAGCAGCTTGGCCGGGACAGCAACTAATGAAAAACTGTTTTTT.